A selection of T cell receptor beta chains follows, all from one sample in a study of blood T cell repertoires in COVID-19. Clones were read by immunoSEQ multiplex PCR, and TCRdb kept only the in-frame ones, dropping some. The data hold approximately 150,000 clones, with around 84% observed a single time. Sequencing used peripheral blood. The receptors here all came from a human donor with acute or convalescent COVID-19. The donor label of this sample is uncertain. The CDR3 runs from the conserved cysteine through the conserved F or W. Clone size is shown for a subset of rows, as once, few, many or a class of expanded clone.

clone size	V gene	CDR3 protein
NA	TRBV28	CASRSGTGEGYTF
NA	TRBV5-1	CASSSGTSGATGELFF
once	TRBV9	CASSVVGDSYNEQFF
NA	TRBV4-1	CASSQDQAASNYGYTF
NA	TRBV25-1	CASSVGTSGNTIYF
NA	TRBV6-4	CASSDRLNRGSNYGYTF
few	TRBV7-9	CASSLTFGVAGRVEQFF
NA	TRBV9	CASSLTGGAGGNTIYF
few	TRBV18	CASSFLSLEAAGYTF
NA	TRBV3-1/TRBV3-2	CASSYKGANTGELFF
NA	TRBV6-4	CASRDTSGGPYNEQFF
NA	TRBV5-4	CASSLGTQTYSGNTIYF
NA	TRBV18	CASSPTHDTEAFF
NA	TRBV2	CASSRLDSSNEKLFF
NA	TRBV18	CASSPRRGNRGTTEAFF
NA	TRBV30	CACDRQGRGVSEAFF
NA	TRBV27	CASSLRAGGANVLTF
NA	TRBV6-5	CASRPPDSVNEKLFF
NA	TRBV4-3	CASSYGGSAGAGDTQYF
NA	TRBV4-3	CASSQRDSGNYGYTF
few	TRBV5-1	CASSEGQGAGPQHF
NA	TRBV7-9	CASSTLLGRDTIYF
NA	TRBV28	CASRNDRRPNQPQHF
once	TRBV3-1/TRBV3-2	CASSQGANQPQHF
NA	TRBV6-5	CASSYLGQPKAFF
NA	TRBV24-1	CATSDSTGGAGNTIYF
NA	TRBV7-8	CASSRDRVPEQYF
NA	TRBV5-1	CASSLGTGTTNIQYF
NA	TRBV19	CASSISGGVGYGYTF
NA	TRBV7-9	CASSPYNEQFF
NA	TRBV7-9	CASSQIGTEAFF
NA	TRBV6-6	CASSPQPRLSGGYNEQFF
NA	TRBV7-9	CAFTGMNTEAFF
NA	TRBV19	CASSGGTGVDTQYF
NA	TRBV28	CASSSGQGNEKLFF
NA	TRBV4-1	CASSQVEQGGSNEKLFF
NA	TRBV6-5	CASSSRQGRGQPQHF
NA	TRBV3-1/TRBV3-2	CASSLGQTYEQYF
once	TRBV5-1	CASSLGRLEETQYF
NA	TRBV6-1	CASSASARGLSNQPQHF
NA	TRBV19	CAISSGGITGELFF
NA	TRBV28	CASSWTATNTEAFF
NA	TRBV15	CATSRDLGGITQPQHF
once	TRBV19	CASSRIEGARGYGYTF
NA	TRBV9	CASSGLTGTANTGELFF
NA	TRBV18	CASSPRDREKLFF
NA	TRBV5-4	CASSWFGDTGELFF
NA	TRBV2	CASSARGKTGRNEKLFF
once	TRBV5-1	CASSAKTGVTEAFF
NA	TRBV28	CASSPGQGAAYEQYF
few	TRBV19	CASAKTGIVTEAFF
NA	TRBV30	CAWSALVTNTEAFF
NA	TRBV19	CASGSDSPLHF